These 28 T cell receptor beta chains were sequenced from one sample in a study of siplizumab effects on memory and regulatory T cells. Some clones are missing from TCRdb's copy, which holds only in-frame ones; the method was immunoSEQ multiplex PCR. The top ten hold under 0.65% of the sample, which has some 100,000 clones, roughly 92% seen once. Source material: Tregs sorted from blood. The origin of the receptors is a human donor in good health.

This CDR3 reads CASGLGLGAGYTDTQYF. As DNA, the CDR3 is TGTGCTAGTGGTTTGGGGCTAGGGGCGGGGTACACAGATACGCAGTATTTT. V gene TRBV12-5 combines with J gene TRBJ2-3; tentative D call: TRBD2 (6 bases). CDR3 length: 17 residues. The germline V and J ends were trimmed by 1 base and 2 bases, with 16 bases remaining between them. Germline assignment: CDR1 LGHNT and CDR2 FRNRAP.

The genes are TRBV10-2 and TRBJ2-7; D is perhaps TRBD2 (6 bases). The CDR3 is 13 residues long. The germline V and J ends were trimmed by 8 bases and 9 bases, with 20 bases remaining between them. Looked up from germline, CDR1 is WSHSY and CDR2 is SAAADI. In DNA form, the CDR3 reads TGCGCCAGCCGGGAAGGAGGGTCAGGAGGGCAGTACTTC. It specifies CASREGGSGGQYF.

This chain joins TRBV19 and TRBJ2-5, with 15 nucleotides matching TRBD2. V gave up 9 bases and J gave up 4 bases; unmatched junction bases: 6. This CDR3 region has 15 residues. Germline V gives CDR1 LNHDA, CDR2 SQIVND (reference sequence). CDR3 region: CASMPGLAGGETQYF. In DNA, the CDR3 is TGTGCCAGCATGCCGGGACTAGCGGGGGGAGAGACCCAGTACTTC.

This chain connects TRBV10-2 to TRBJ2-7, with D possibly being TRBD1 or TRBD2 (5 bases each). V lost 7 bases, J lost 5 bases, and 15 bases lay in between. The V gene's germline CDR1 is WSHSY and CDR2 SAAADI. The CDR3 length is 13 residues. The CDR3 DNA reads TGCGCCAGCATGGGACCACTCTCTCACGAGCAGTACTTC. Translated: CASMGPLSHEQYF.

The chain has TRBV28 and TRBJ2-1; 11 bases fit TRBD2. CDR3 length: 15 residues. V shed 6 bases, J shed 4 bases, and the junction held 5 bases outside the gene matches. CDR1 and CDR2 from the germline V gene are MDHEN and SYDVKM. The CDR3 is CASSPSGRTYNEQFF. In DNA form, the CDR3 reads TGTGCCAGCAGCCCTAGCGGGAGGACATACAATGAGCAGTTCTTC.

V is TRBV5-8 and J is TRBJ2-7; 7 bases agree with TRBD1. The trim removed 1 base at V and 6 bases at J, leaving 10 bases unmatched. The CDR3 has 15 amino acids. Looked up from germline, CDR1 is SGHTS and CDR2 is YDEGEE. The CDR3 here is CASSLTGERRFEQYF. The CDR3 nucleotides read TGTGCCAGCAGCTTGACAGGGGAAAGAAGGTTCGAGCAGTACTTC.

The gene calls are TRBV28 and TRBJ2-5; TRBD2 aligns across 14 bases. The CDR3 loop spans 17 amino acids. V lost 5 bases to trimming and J lost 5 bases; unmatched junction nucleotides: 10. Germline V lookup: CDR1 MDHEN, CDR2 SYDVKM. CDR3 nucleotide sequence: TGTGCCAGCAGTCCAATGACTAGCGGGAGGGCCGGGGAGACCCAGTACTTC. This gives the protein CASSPMTSGRAGETQYF.

This clone was detected once. The chain couples TRBV5-1 to TRBJ2-5; 11 nucleotides line up with TRBD2. Germline lookup yields CDR1 SGHRS and CDR2 YFSETQ. Trimming removed 3 bases from V and 4 bases from J; junction bases left unmatched: 14. This CDR3 is built from 18 residues. The chain's CDR3 is CASSWGGKTSGKGETQYF. The CDR3, as DNA: TGCGCCAGCAGCTGGGGGGGAAAGACTAGCGGGAAGGGAGAGACCCAGTACTTC.

The V call is TRBV29-1, the J call TRBJ2-3, with TRBD2 as a possible D gene (5 bases). Germline V lookup: CDR1 SQVTM, CDR2 ANQGSEA. The V gene lost 7 bases and the J gene lost 4 bases, with 12 bases spanning the gap. This CDR3 is built from 12 residues. The CDR3 reads CSARFGADTQYF. The CDR3 nucleotides are TGCAGCGCCAGGTTCGGGGCAGATACGCAGTATTTT.

The chain is built from TRBV6-5 and TRBJ2-7, with 9 bases that match TRBD2. The CDR3 sequence is 15 residues long. Germline V CDR1 and CDR2: MNHEY, SVGAGI. With 7 bases clipped from V and 3 bases from J, the junction kept 10 bases outside the gene matches. This CDR3 is CASTSREGVLYEQYF. The CDR3, as DNA: TGTGCCAGCACATCGCGGGAGGGGGTTCTCTACGAGCAGTACTTC.

The CDR3 reads CAISELDKRSTGELFF. DNA of the CDR3: TGTGCCATCAGTGAGTTGGATAAGCGGAGCACCGGGGAGCTGTTTTTT. V and J are TRBV10-3 and TRBJ2-2; possible D gene TRBD2, 5 bases. Germline CDR1 ENHRY, CDR2 SYGVKD. The germline V and J ends were trimmed by 1 base and 4 bases, with 13 bases remaining between them. The CDR3 is made up of 16 amino acids.

This sequence joins TRBV27 and TRBJ1-1; TRBD1 is a possible D gene (6 bases). This CDR3 has 15 amino acids. Looked up from germline, CDR1 is MNHEY and CDR2 is SMNVEV (reference sequence). Trimming stripped 3 bases from V and 0 bases from J, with 11 bases between. CDR3 loop: CASSFTGTLNTEAFF. Written as DNA, the CDR3 is TGTGCCAGCAGTTTTACCGGGACATTGAACACTGAAGCTTTCTTT.

This chain links TRBV29-1 with TRBJ1-3; D gene unclear. V was cut by 6 bases and J by 0 bases, with 3 bases left in between. This CDR3 spans 11 amino acids. CDR1 and CDR2 from the germline V gene are SQVTM and ANQGSEA. For the CDR3, the DNA is TGCAGCGTGAGCTCTGGAAACACCATATATTTT. This codes for CSVSSGNTIYF.

The chain has TRBV7-3 and TRBJ2-2, with D tentatively TRBD2 (5 bases). V shed 0 bases and J shed 7 bases, with 12 bases lying between them. Germline CDR1 is SGHTA and CDR2 is FQGTGA. The CDR3 is made up of 15 amino acids. The CDR3 nucleotides read TGTGCCAGCAGCTTAACTCCGGGGTCGGGCGGGGAGCTGTTTTTT. Protein sequence: CASSLTPGSGGELFF. Using reference TRBV7-3 and TRBJ2-2 for the parts outside the CDR3, the full variable domain is GAGVSQTPSNKVTEKGKYVELRCDPISGHTALYWYRQSLGQGPEFLIYFQGTGAADDSGLPNDRFFAVRPEGSVSTLKIQRTERGDSAVYLCASSLTPGSGGELFFGEGSRLTVL.

The chain uses TRBV18 and TRBJ1-2; D is unresolved. The CDR3 runs to 13 residues. Germline lookup yields CDR1 KGHSH and CDR2 LQKENI. Trimming removed 4 bases at V and 3 bases at J, with 9 bases between. The DNA of the CDR3 is TGTGCCAGCTCACAAAGGAATGACTATGGCTACACCTTC. Translating it yields CASSQRNDYGYTF.

V gene TRBV11-3 combines with J gene TRBJ2-7; 7 bases agree with TRBD2. Germline values: CDR1 SGHNT, CDR2 YENEEA. Losses at the gene ends were 4 bases for V and 4 bases for J; bases not matched to a gene: 7. This CDR3 is 14 amino acids long. CDR3 sequence reads: CASSWNSGSYEQYF. DNA for the CDR3: TGTGCCAGCAGCTGGAATAGCGGGTCTTACGAGCAGTACTTC.

This clone occurred once. The chain links TRBV10-3 to TRBJ2-7, with a weak D call TRBD2 (6 bases). This CDR3 has 13 amino acids. Germline CDR1 and CDR2: ENHRY and SYGVKD. The V end lost 10 bases, the J end lost 4 bases, and 17 bases lay between the germline ends. CDR3 sequence: CATTVGGEYEQYF. The CDR3 coding sequence is TGTGCCACTACAGTGGGAGGAGAATACGAGCAGTACTTC.

This clone has only one observation. The J gene is TRBJ2-3, the V gene TRBV6-5, with D maybe TRBD2 (6 bases). The germline V and J ends were trimmed by 6 bases and 6 bases, with 10 bases remaining between them. Germline V gene sequence: CDR1 MNHEY, CDR2 SVGAGI. CDR3 length: 12 amino acids. CDR3 sequence: CASSNLADTQYF. CDR3 in DNA: TGTGCCAGCAGCAATCTAGCGGATACGCAGTATTTT.

The V and J genes are TRBV6-1 and TRBJ2-1; 9 bases map to TRBD2. The V gene end was trimmed by 6 bases and the J gene end by 9 bases; junction bases not matched to a gene: 6. The length of the CDR3 is 13 residues. Germline V gene sequence: CDR1 MNHNS, CDR2 SASEGT. The CDR3, as DNA: TGTGCCAGCAGGGTTAGCGGGAGAGCTGAGCAGTTCTTC. This codes for CASRVSGRAEQFF.

The chain recombines TRBV10-3 with TRBJ2-7; 12 bases fit TRBD2. Trimming took 3 bases from V and 1 from J; bases not matched to a gene: 7. Germline CDR1 reads ENHRY; CDR2 reads SYGVKD. The CDR3 contains 17 residues. CDR3 DNA sequence: TGTGCCATCAGTGATCCTAGCGGGAGGGTTAAGTCCTACGAGCAGTACTTC. This gives the protein CAISDPSGRVKSYEQYF.

This sequence joins TRBV5-1 and TRBJ2-5; D gene ambiguous. Trimming removed 0 bases from V and 2 bases from J, with 5 bases in between. The CDR3 extends over 13 amino acids. Germline CDR1 is SGHRS and CDR2 is YFSETQ. For the CDR3, the DNA is TGCGCCAGCAGCTTGGGGGGTCAAGAGACCCAGTACTTC. Translating gives CASSLGGQETQYF.

The chain couples TRBV10-1 to TRBJ2-2; TRBD1 agrees at 8 bases. The CDR3 extends over 17 amino acids. The germline CDR1 and CDR2 sequences are WNHNN and SYGVQD (reference sequence). Trimming removed 3 bases from V and 5 bases from J; junction bases left unmatched: 11. The CDR3: CASSEGFWTGNTGELFF. CDR3 in DNA: TGCGCCAGCAGTGAAGGGTTTTGGACAGGGAATACCGGGGAGCTGTTTTTT.

This clone was seen just once. The V gene is TRBV11-2, the J gene TRBJ2-7; TRBD2 is a possible D gene (5 bases). Trimming pared 2 bases from V and 7 bases from J, leaving 12 bases between. From germline, CDR1 is SGHAT and CDR2 FQNNGV. The CDR3 is made up of 13 amino acids. CDR3 nucleotide sequence: TGTGCCAGCAGCTTATGGGAGCTGAGAGAGCAGTACTTC. This gives the protein CASSLWELREQYF.

The chain is built from TRBV2 and TRBJ1-2; D is possibly TRBD1 (5 bases). Trimming took 6 bases from V and 5 from J, leaving 13 bases between them. The germline gives CDR1 SNHLY, CDR2 FYNNEI. This CDR3 comprises 13 residues. For the CDR3, the DNA is TGTGCCAGCAGAGCGCAGGGTTTTTATGGCTACACCTTC. Its protein is CASRAQGFYGYTF.

The J gene is TRBJ1-5, the V gene TRBV7-8; D gene unclear. This CDR3 has 13 amino acids. V was shortened by 1 base and J by 7 bases, with 8 bases between the two germline ends. The V gene's germline CDR1 is SGHVS and CDR2 FQNEAQ. The CDR3 region is CASSLEVGQPQHF. CDR3 DNA sequence: TGTGCCAGCAGCTTAGAGGTTGGGCAGCCCCAGCATTTT.

The sample holds a few counts of this clone. The chain recombines TRBV6-4 with TRBJ1-2; D perhaps matches TRBD1 (5 bases). Germline values: CDR1 MRHNA, CDR2 SNTAGT. V was cut by 0 bases and J by 7 bases, with 6 bases left in between. The CDR3 is made up of 12 amino acids. The CDR3 DNA reads TGTGCCAGCAGTGACTCAGGGGCTGGCTACACCTTC. Translating gives CASSDSGAGYTF.

The chain has TRBV30 and TRBJ1-6; D possibly corresponds to TRBD1 (5 bases). Per the germline V gene, CDR1 is GTSNPN and CDR2 is SVGIG (reference sequence). This CDR3 is 15 amino acids long. Trimming took 0 bases from V and 8 from J, leaving 14 bases between them. The CDR3 sequence is CAWSVRWGVDSPLHF. In DNA form, the CDR3 reads TGTGCCTGGAGTGTACGTTGGGGGGTAGATTCACCCCTCCACTTT.

The CDR3 sequence: CASSLKLLFTNTDTQYF. In DNA form, the CDR3 reads TGTGCCAGCAGCTTAAAATTGTTATTCACGAACACAGATACGCAGTATTTT. V usage is TRBV7-2 and J usage is TRBJ2-3; D uncertain. Germline V gene data show CDR1 as SGHTA and CDR2 as FQGNSA. This CDR3 is built from 17 residues. V lost 2 bases to trimming and J lost 2 bases, with 17 bases between them.